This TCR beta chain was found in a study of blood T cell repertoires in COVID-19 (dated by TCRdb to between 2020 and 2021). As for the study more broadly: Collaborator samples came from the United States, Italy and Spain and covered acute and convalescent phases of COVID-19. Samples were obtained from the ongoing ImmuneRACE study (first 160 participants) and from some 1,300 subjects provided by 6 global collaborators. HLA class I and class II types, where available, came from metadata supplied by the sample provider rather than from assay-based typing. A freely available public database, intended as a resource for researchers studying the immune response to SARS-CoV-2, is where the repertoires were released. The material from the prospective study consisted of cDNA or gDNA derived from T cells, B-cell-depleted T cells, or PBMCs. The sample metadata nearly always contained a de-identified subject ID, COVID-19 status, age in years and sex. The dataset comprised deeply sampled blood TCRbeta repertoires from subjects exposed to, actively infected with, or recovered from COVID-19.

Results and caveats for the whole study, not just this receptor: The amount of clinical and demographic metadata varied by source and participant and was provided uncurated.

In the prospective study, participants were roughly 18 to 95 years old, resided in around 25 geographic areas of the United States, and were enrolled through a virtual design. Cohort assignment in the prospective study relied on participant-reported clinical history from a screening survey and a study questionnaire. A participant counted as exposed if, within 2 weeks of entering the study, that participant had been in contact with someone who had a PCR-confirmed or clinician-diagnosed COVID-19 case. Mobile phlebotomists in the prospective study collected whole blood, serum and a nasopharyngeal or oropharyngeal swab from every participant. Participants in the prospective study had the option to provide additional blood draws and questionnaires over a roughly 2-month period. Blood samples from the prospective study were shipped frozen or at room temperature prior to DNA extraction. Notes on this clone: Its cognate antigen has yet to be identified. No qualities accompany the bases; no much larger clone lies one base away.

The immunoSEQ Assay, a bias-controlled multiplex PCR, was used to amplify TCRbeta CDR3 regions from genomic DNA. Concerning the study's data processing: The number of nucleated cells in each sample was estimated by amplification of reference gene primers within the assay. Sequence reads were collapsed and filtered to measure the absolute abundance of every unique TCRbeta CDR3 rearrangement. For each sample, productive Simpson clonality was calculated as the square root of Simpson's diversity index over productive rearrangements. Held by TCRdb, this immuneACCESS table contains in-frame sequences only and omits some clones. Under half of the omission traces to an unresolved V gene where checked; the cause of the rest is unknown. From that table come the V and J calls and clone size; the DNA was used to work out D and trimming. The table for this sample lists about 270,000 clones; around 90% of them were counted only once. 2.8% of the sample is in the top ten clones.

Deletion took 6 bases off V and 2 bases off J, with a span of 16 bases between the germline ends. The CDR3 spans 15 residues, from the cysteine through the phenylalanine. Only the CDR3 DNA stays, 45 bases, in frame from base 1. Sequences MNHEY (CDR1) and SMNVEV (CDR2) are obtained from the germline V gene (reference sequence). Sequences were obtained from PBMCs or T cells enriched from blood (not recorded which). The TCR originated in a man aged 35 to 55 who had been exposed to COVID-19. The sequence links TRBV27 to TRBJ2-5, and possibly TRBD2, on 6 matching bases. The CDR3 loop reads CASRFSGLLQETQYF. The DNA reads TGTGCCAGCAGATTCAGCGGGTTACTACAAGAGACCCAGTACTTC.